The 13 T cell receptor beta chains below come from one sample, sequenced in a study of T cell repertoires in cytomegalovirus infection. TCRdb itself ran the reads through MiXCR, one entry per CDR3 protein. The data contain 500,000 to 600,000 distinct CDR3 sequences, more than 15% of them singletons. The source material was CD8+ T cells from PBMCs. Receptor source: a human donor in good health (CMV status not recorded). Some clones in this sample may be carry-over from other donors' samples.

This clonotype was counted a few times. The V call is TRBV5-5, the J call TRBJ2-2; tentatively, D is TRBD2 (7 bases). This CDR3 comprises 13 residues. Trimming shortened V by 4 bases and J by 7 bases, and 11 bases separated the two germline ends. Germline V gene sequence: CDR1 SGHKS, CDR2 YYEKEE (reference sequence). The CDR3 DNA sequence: TGTGCCAGCAGCGGGGGGGCCGGCGGGGAGCTGTTTTTT. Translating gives CASSGGAGGELFF.

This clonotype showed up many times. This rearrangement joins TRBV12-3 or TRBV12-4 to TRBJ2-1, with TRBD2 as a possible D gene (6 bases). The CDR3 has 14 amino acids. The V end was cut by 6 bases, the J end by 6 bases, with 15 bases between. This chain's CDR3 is CASSALGGANEQFF. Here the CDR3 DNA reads TGTGCCAGCAGCGCCTTAGGAGGGGCCAATGAGCAGTTCTTC.

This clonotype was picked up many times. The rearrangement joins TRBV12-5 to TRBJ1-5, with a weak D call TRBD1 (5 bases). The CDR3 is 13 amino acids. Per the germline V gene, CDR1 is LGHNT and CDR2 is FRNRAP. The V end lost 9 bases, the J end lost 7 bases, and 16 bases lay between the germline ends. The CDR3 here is CARRRKGLQPQHF. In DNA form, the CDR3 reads TGTGCTAGAAGAAGAAAGGGGTTACAGCCCCAGCATTTT.

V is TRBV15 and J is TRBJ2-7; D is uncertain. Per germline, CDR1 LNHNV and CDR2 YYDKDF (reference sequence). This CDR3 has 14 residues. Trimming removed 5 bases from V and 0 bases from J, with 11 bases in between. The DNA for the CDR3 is TGTGCCACCAGCTCCCTCCCGAACTCCTACGAGCAGTACTTC. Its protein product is CATSSLPNSYEQYF.

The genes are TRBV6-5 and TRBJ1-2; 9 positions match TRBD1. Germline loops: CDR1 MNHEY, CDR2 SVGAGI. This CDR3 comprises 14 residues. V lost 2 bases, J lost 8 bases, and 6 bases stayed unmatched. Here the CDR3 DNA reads TGTGCCAGCAGTTACGAACAGGGGGCGCCGGGCTACACCTTC. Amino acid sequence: CASSYEQGAPGYTF.

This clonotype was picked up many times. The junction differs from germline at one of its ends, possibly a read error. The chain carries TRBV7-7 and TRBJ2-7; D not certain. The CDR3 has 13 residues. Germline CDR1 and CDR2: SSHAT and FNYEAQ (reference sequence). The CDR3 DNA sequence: TGTGCTAGCAGCTCTAAATTAGGCTACGAGCAGTACTTC. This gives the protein CASSSKLGYEQYF.

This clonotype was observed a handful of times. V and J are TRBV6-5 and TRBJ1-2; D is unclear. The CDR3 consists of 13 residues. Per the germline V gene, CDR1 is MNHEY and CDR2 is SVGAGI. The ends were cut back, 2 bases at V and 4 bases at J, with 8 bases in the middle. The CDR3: CASSYDGGYGYTF. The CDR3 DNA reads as TGTGCCAGCAGTTACGACGGCGGCTATGGCTACACCTTC.

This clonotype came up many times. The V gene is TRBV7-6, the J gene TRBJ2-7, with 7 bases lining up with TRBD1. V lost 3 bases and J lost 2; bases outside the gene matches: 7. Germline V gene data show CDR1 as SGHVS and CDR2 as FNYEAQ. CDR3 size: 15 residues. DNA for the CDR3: TGTGCCAGCAGCTTCCGACAGGGACCAACCTACGAGCAGTACTTC. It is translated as CASSFRQGPTYEQYF.

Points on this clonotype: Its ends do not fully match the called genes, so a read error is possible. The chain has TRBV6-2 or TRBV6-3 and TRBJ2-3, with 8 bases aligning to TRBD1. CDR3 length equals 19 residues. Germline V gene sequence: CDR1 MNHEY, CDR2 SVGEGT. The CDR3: CASSYSDRGGDEGPDTQYF. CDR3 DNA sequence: TGTGCCAGTAGTTACTCAGACAGGGGAGGAGACGAGGGGCCAGATACGCAGTATTTT.

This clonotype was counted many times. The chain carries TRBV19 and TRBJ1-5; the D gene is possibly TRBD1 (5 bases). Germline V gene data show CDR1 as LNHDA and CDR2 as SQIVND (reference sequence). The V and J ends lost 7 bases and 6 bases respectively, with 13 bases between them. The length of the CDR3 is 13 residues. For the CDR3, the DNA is TGTGCCAGTACCACACAGGACGGTCAGCCCCAGCATTTT. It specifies CASTTQDGQPQHF.

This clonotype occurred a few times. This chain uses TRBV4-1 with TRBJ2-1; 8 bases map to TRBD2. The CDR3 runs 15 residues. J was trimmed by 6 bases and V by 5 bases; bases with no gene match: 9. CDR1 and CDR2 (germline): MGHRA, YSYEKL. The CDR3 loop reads CASSERGLGRNEQFF. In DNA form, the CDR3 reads TGCGCCAGCAGCGAAAGGGGACTAGGTCGCAATGAGCAGTTCTTC.

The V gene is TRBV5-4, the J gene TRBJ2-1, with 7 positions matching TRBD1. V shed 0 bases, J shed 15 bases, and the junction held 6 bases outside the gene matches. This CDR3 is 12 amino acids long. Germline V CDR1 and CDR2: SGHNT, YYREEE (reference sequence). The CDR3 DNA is TGTGCCAGCAGCTTGGCGGGACAGAAACGGTTCTTC. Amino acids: CASSLAGQKRFF.

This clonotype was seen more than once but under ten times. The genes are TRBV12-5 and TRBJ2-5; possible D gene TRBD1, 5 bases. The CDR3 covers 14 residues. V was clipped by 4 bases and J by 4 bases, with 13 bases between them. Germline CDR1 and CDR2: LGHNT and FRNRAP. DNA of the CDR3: TGTGCTAGTGGTTCCTCACAGGCTATAGAGACCCAGTACTTC. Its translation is CASGSSQAIETQYF.